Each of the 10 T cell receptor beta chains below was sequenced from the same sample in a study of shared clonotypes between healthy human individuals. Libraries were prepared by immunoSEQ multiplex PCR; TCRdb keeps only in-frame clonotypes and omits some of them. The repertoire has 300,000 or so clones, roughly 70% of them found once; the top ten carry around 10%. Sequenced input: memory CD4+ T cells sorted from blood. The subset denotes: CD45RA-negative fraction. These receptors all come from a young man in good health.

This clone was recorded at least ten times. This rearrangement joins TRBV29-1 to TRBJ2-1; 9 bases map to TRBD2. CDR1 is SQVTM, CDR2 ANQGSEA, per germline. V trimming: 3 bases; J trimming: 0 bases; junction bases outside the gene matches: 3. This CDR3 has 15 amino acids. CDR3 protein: CSVEGLASSYNEQFF. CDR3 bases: TGCAGCGTTGAGGGACTAGCTAGCTCCTACAATGAGCAGTTCTTC.

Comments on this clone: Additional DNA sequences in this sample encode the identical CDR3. CDR3 coding DNA: TGTGCCAGCAGCGTAGGCGTCGGACAAGAGACCCAGTACTTC. It encodes CASSVGVGQETQYF. The chain recombines TRBV9 with TRBJ2-5; D is unclear. CDR3 size: 14 residues. The V end lost 0 bases, the J end lost 2 bases, and 8 bases lay between the germline ends. CDR1 is SGDLS and CDR2 is YYNGEE in the germline V gene.

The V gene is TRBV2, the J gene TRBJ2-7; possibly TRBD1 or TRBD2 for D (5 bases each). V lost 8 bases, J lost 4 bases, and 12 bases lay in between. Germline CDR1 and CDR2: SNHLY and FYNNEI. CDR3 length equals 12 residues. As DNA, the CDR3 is TGTGCCAGCCGGGGCAGCGTATACGAGCAGTACTTC. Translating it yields CASRGSVYEQYF. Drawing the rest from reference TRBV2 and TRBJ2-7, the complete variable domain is EPEVTQTPSHQVTQMGQEVILRCVPISNHLYFYWYRQILGQKVEFLVSFYNNEISEKSEIFDDQFSVERPDGSNFTLKIRSTKLEDSAMYFCASRGSVYEQYFGPGTRLTVT.

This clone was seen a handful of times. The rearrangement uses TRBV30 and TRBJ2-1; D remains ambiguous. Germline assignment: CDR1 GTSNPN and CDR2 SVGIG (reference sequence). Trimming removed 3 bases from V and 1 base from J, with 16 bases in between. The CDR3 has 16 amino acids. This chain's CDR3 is CAWRGTAVPSYNEQFF. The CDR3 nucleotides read TGTGCCTGGAGGGGAACTGCCGTTCCGTCCTACAATGAGCAGTTCTTC.

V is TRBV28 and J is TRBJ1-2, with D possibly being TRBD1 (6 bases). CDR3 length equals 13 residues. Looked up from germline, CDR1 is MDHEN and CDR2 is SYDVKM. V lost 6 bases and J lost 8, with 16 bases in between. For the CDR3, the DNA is TGTGCCAGCAGAGGACTACAGGGCGCCGGCTACACCTTC. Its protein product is CASRGLQGAGYTF.

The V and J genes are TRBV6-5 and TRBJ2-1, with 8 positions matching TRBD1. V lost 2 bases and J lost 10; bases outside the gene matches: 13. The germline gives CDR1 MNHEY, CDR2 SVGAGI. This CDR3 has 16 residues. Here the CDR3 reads CASSYLPGAGGREQFF. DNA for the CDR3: TGTGCCAGCAGTTACCTACCGGGGGCAGGGGGCAGGGAGCAGTTCTTC.

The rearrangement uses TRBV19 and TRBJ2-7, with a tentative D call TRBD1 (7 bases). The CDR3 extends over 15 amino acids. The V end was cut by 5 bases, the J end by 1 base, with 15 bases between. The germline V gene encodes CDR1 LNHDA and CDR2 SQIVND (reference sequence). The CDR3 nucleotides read TGTGCCAGTAGTCGCGGGGCAGGGGGATCCTACGAGCAGTACTTC. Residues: CASSRGAGGSYEQYF.

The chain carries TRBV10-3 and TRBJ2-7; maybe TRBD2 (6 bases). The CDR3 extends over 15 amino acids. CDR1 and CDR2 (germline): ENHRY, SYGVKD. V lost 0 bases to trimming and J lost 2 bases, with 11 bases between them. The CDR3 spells CAISESGGRAYEQYF. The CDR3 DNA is TGTGCCATCAGTGAGTCGGGGGGACGAGCCTACGAGCAGTACTTC.

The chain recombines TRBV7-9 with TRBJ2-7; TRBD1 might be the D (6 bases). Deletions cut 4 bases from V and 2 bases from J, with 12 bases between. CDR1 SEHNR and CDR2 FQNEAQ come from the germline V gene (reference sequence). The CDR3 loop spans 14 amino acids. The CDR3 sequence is CASSSGTKTYEQYF. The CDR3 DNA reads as TGTGCCAGCAGCTCCGGGACAAAAACCTACGAGCAGTACTTC.

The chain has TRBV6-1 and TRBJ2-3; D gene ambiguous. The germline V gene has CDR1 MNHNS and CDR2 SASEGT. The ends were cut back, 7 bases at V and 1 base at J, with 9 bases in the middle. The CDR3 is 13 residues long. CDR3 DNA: TGTGCCAGCACAGTAACGGGCACAGATACGCAGTATTTT. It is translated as CASTVTGTDTQYF.